The 26 T cell receptor beta chains listed next were all sequenced from one sample in a study of blood T cell repertoires in COVID-19. TCRdb's copy holds only in-frame clones and misses some; the assay was immunoSEQ multiplex PCR. This sample yields roughly 38,000 clones, of which around three quarters are seen a single time; roughly 2% belongs to the top ten. The specimen sequenced was peripheral blood. Every receptor here comes from a man aged 60 to 75 with active COVID-19.

In this sample, this clone turned up a few times. CDR3 coding DNA: TGTGCCAGCAGCTTTAAGGGGGCGAACTATGGCTACACCTTC. This translates into CASSFKGANYGYTF. V and J are TRBV7-9 and TRBJ1-2; 7 bases are shared with TRBD1. CDR1 and CDR2 from the germline V gene are SEHNR and FQNEAQ (reference sequence). V was clipped by 3 bases and J by 2 bases; unmatched bases: 3. The CDR3 loop spans 14 amino acids.

The V gene is TRBV5-4, the J gene TRBJ2-3; TRBD2 agrees at 8 bases. After removal of 0 bases from V and 1 base from J, the junction contained 4 bases not matched to a gene. Germline values: CDR1 SGHNT, CDR2 YYREEE (reference sequence). CDR3 length equals 16 residues. CDR3 region: CASSLVARGGTDTQYF. CDR3 nucleotides: TGTGCCAGCAGCTTGGTGGCGCGGGGGGGCACAGATACGCAGTATTTT.

The V gene is TRBV30, the J gene TRBJ1-2, with TRBD1 matching 8 bases. CDR1 is GTSNPN, CDR2 SVGIG, per germline (reference sequence). The CDR3 has 11 amino acids. Trimming took 6 bases from V and 11 from J; bases not matched to a gene: 8. Here the CDR3 reads CACMTGVVYTF. CDR3 DNA: TGTGCCTGCATGACAGGGGTGGTTTACACCTTC.

This rearrangement joins TRBV18 to TRBJ2-7; 8 bases are shared with TRBD1. This CDR3 spans 13 amino acids. Per the germline V gene, CDR1 is KGHSH and CDR2 is LQKENI. Trimming at V came to 5 bases and at J to 7 bases, leaving 7 bases not matched to a gene. CDR3 sequence reads: CASSVDRAGEQYF. The CDR3 DNA sequence: TGTGCCAGCTCAGTGGACAGGGCGGGGGAGCAGTACTTC. Combining the CDR3 with reference TRBV18 and TRBJ2-7 gives the whole variable domain NAGVMQNPRHLVRRRGQEARLRCSPMKGHSHVYWYRQLPEEGLKFMVYLQKENIIDESGMPKERFSAEFPKEGPSILRIQQVVRGDSAAYFCASSVDRAGEQYFGPGTRLTVT.

Concerning this clone itself: This sample includes further DNA sequences coding for the same CDR3. The chain carries TRBV7-2 and TRBJ2-1; 16 bases map to TRBD2. The CDR3 spans 16 residues. Germline V lookup: CDR1 SGHTA, CDR2 FQGNSA. J lost 10 bases, V lost 3 bases, and 6 bases had no gene match. The CDR3 reads CASSFAGTSGRGEQFF. CDR3 bases: TGTGCCAGCAGCTTCGCTGGGACTAGCGGGAGGGGGGAGCAGTTCTTC. Based on the CDR3 plus reference TRBV7-2 and TRBJ2-1, the full variable domain is GAGVSQSPSNKVTEKGKDVELRCDPISGHTALYWYRQSLGQGLEFLIYFQGNSAPDKSGLPSDRFSAERTGGSVSTLTIQRTQQEDSAVYLCASSFAGTSGRGEQFFGPGTRLTVL.

J is TRBJ1-6 and V is TRBV18, with D unclear. The V gene's germline CDR1 is KGHSH and CDR2 LQKENI. V shed 1 base and J shed 10 bases, with 14 bases lying between them. This CDR3 contains 15 residues. The CDR3 region is CASSPQGGGRSPLHF. CDR3 sequence (DNA): TGTGCCAGCTCACCACAGGGAGGCGGAAGGTCACCCCTCCACTTT.

V is TRBV10-3 and J is TRBJ1-5; D possibly corresponds to TRBD1 (6 bases). Germline CDR1 ENHRY, CDR2 SYGVKD. The CDR3 length is 14 residues. Trimming cost V 2 bases and J 7 bases, with 12 bases left between them. CDR3 protein: CAISEAGGSQPQHF. DNA of the CDR3: TGTGCCATCAGTGAGGCGGGGGGCAGCCAGCCCCAGCATTTT.

V is TRBV5-4 and J is TRBJ1-1; 8 nucleotides agree with TRBD1. Germline V gene sequence: CDR1 SGHNT, CDR2 YYREEE (reference sequence). The CDR3 spans 15 residues. The V gene end was trimmed by 4 bases and the J gene end by 0 bases; junction bases not matched to a gene: 5. The CDR3 coding sequence is TGTGCCAGCAGCAGAAGACAGGGGATGAACACTGAAGCTTTCTTT. This gives the protein CASSRRQGMNTEAFF. The complete variable domain, with remaining parts taken from reference TRBV5-4 and TRBJ1-1, reads ETGVTQSPTHLIKTRGQQVTLRCSSQSGHNTVSWYQQALGQGPQFIFQYYREEENGRGNFPPRFSGLQFPNYSSELNVNALELDDSALYLCASSRRQGMNTEAFFGQGTRLTVV.

The chain has TRBV11-2 and TRBJ2-2; TRBD2 matches 7 bases. V shed 6 bases, J shed 3 bases, and the junction held 7 bases outside the gene matches. This CDR3 comprises 15 residues. The V gene's germline CDR1 is SGHAT and CDR2 FQNNGV. CDR3 residues: CASSSLAVYTGELFF. CDR3 nucleotides: TGTGCCAGCAGTAGCCTAGCGGTTTACACCGGGGAGCTGTTTTTT.

This clone was recorded a few times. V gene TRBV4-1 combines with J gene TRBJ2-7, with TRBD1 matching over 8 bases. The V segment lost 1 base and the J segment 4 bases; nucleotides outside the gene matches: 3. The CDR3 loop spans 14 amino acids. Germline values: CDR1 MGHRA, CDR2 YSYEKL. The CDR3 DNA sequence: TGCGCCAGCAGCCAAGTAACAGGGGGGTACGAGCAGTACTTC. It is translated as CASSQVTGGYEQYF.

The rearrangement joins TRBV18 to TRBJ2-7; D is undetermined. Germline CDR1 reads KGHSH; CDR2 reads LQKENI. The CDR3 is 15 amino acids. V lost 2 bases, J lost 2 bases, and 13 bases lay in between. The CDR3 loop reads CASSPRTAATYEQYF. The CDR3 coding sequence is TGTGCCAGCTCACCAAGAACAGCCGCCACCTACGAGCAGTACTTC.

The rearrangement links TRBV9 to TRBJ2-3; 10 bases align to TRBD2. The CDR3 is made up of 16 amino acids. In germline, CDR1 is SGDLS, CDR2 YYNGEE. Trimming removed 3 bases from V and 5 bases from J; junction bases left unmatched: 9. In nucleotides, the CDR3 is TGTGCCAGCAGCGAGTCTAGCGGGGGCTGGGGAGATACGCAGTATTTT. Residues: CASSESSGGWGDTQYF.

This chain connects TRBV11-3 to TRBJ2-2; 7 nucleotides match TRBD2. V was clipped by 3 bases and J by 6 bases; unmatched bases: 7. The CDR3 extends over 15 amino acids. CDR1 and CDR2 from the germline V gene are SGHNT and YENEEA. CDR3 sequence reads: CASSFRGGGAGELFF. CDR3 nucleotide sequence: TGTGCCAGCAGCTTCAGAGGCGGGGGTGCCGGGGAGCTGTTTTTT.

This clone was observed a handful of times. This chain links TRBV2 with TRBJ1-2; D is undetermined. Germline CDR1 SNHLY, CDR2 FYNNEI. This CDR3 is built from 13 residues. V lost 4 bases, J lost 4 bases, and 10 bases lay in between. The CDR3 reads CASSVSEFYGYTF. Here the CDR3 DNA reads TGTGCCAGCAGTGTTTCGGAGTTCTATGGCTACACCTTC.

This chain uses TRBV10-3 with TRBJ2-5; 8 nucleotides line up with TRBD2. The V gene's germline CDR1 is ENHRY and CDR2 SYGVKD. With V trimmed by 3 bases and J by 5 bases, 8 bases remained unmatched. The CDR3 extends over 15 amino acids. The DNA of the CDR3 is TGTGCCATCAGTGACTTGGTAGCGGGGCAGGAGACCCAGTACTTC. It encodes CAISDLVAGQETQYF.

The chain links TRBV27 to TRBJ2-1; D not resolved. Deletions cut 2 bases from V and 2 bases from J, with 7 bases between. Germline assignment: CDR1 MNHEY and CDR2 SMNVEV (reference sequence). The CDR3 is 14 residues long. The CDR3 nucleotides are TGTGCCAGCAGTTTAATAGAGACCTACAATGAGCAGTTCTTC. Protein: CASSLIETYNEQFF.

V is TRBV9 and J is TRBJ1-1; unclear D gene. V was shortened by 0 bases and J by 0 bases, with 9 bases between the two germline ends. Germline lookup yields CDR1 SGDLS and CDR2 YYNGEE. The CDR3 has 15 amino acids. The CDR3 DNA reads as TGTGCCAGCAGCGTAGGAGACACTTTGAACACTGAAGCTTTCTTT. Translated: CASSVGDTLNTEAFF.

This chain joins TRBV3-1 (or the pseudogene TRBV3-2) and TRBJ2-1, with D perhaps TRBD1 (5 bases). The germline V gene encodes CDR1 LGHDT and CDR2 YNNKEL (reference sequence). The CDR3 is 16 amino acids. Trimming removed 1 base at V and 0 bases at J, with 10 bases between. DNA of the CDR3: TGTGCCAGCAGCCAAGGAGACAGATACTCCTACAATGAGCAGTTCTTC. Encoded protein: CASSQGDRYSYNEQFF.

The chain joins TRBV6-5 to TRBJ1-1, with D uncertain. The V gene lost 6 bases and the J gene lost 0 bases, with 8 bases spanning the gap. Germline-derived CDR1 and CDR2 are MNHEY and SVGAGI. This CDR3 region has 13 residues. CDR3 sequence (DNA): TGTGCCAGCAGCCTAGTGGTGAACACTGAAGCTTTCTTT. This sequence encodes CASSLVVNTEAFF.

The V call is TRBV19, the J call TRBJ1-5; TRBD1 aligns across 7 bases. Germline V gives CDR1 LNHDA, CDR2 SQIVND (reference sequence). The V and J ends lost 3 bases and 6 bases, in that order; junction bases with no gene match: 2. CDR3 length: 13 residues. The CDR3 nucleotides are TGTGCCAGTAGTATCCCAGGGGGTCAGCCCCAGCATTTT. Its translation: CASSIPGGQPQHF.

The chain combines TRBV2 with TRBJ2-3; TRBD1 aligns across 9 bases. Trimming cost V 2 bases and J 4 bases; bases outside gene matches: 13. The CDR3 runs to 18 residues. Germline V gene sequence: CDR1 SNHLY, CDR2 FYNNEI. CDR3 region: CASSEFKAWDRDPDTQYF. CDR3 nucleotides: TGTGCCAGCAGTGAATTTAAAGCTTGGGACAGGGACCCAGATACGCAGTATTTT.

This rearrangement joins TRBV18 to TRBJ2-1; 10 nucleotides match TRBD2. CDR1 is KGHSH and CDR2 is LQKENI in the germline V gene. This CDR3 has 15 residues. V was pared by 2 bases and J by 7 bases, with 5 bases of the junction left unmatched. This chain's CDR3 is CASSPGIAGGNEQFF. In nucleotides, the CDR3 is TGTGCCAGCTCACCAGGGATAGCGGGAGGTAATGAGCAGTTCTTC. Filled out from reference TRBV18 and TRBJ2-1, the complete variable domain reads NAGVMQNPRHLVRRRGQEARLRCSPMKGHSHVYWYRQLPEEGLKFMVYLQKENIIDESGMPKERFSAEFPKEGPSILRIQQVVRGDSAAYFCASSPGIAGGNEQFFGPGTRLTVL.

The chain couples TRBV9 to TRBJ2-7, with D possibly being TRBD2 (6 bases). The CDR3 totals 17 residues. With 3 bases removed from V and 3 bases from J, the gap between germline ends came to 22 bases. The germline gives CDR1 SGDLS, CDR2 YYNGEE. CDR3 DNA: TGTGCCAGCAGCGAGACCTTCTTGACCGGGAGTGGCTACGAGCAGTACTTC. It specifies CASSETFLTGSGYEQYF.

The chain links TRBV5-1 to TRBJ2-7; 8 nucleotides match TRBD2. Germline V gene data show CDR1 as SGHRS and CDR2 as YFSETQ. This CDR3 has 14 residues. V shed 3 bases, J shed 0 bases, and the junction held 2 bases outside the gene matches. CDR3 in DNA: TGCGCCAGCAGCTCCGGGGGGGCCTCCTACGAGCAGTACTTC. Its protein product is CASSSGGASYEQYF.

The J gene is TRBJ1-2, the V gene TRBV6-5; 7 positions match TRBD1. The CDR3 extends over 14 amino acids. Trimming took 5 bases from V and 10 from J; bases not matched to a gene: 13. Germline CDR1 and CDR2: MNHEY and SVGAGI. The CDR3 coding sequence is TGTGCCAGCAGTAACATAGACAGGGAAGCGGCCTACACCTTC. This sequence encodes CASSNIDREAAYTF.

The chain links TRBV5-1 to TRBJ1-2; unclear D gene. Germline V gene lookup returns CDR1 SGHRS and CDR2 YFSETQ. The V and J ends lost 0 bases and 8 bases respectively, with 17 bases between them. The CDR3 extends over 15 amino acids. The CDR3 sequence is CASSLEAGSTGGYTF. The CDR3 DNA is TGCGCCAGCAGCTTGGAAGCAGGATCAACGGGAGGCTACACCTTC.